Listed here is a single T cell receptor beta chain. V was trimmed by 6 bases and J by 8 bases, leaving 17 bases between them. CDR3 size: 14 residues. CDR1 is KGHSH and CDR2 is LQKENI in the germline V gene. In the original processing: Reference gene primer amplification yielded estimated nucleated cell counts. Sequencing was performed with immunoSEQ multiplex PCR; in TCRdb, only in-frame clones are kept and a portion is missing. For V, J and clone size, that table is used; D and trimming come from the DNA. Among about 43,000 clones listed, approximately 86% were seen once. The source of the sample is a study of blood T cell repertoires in COVID-19.

The rearrangement uses TRBV18 and TRBJ1-3, with a tentative D call TRBD1 (6 bases). This sequence was found in a man aged 55 to 70 with active COVID-19. The sequencing input was peripheral blood. CDR3 nucleotides: TGTGCCAGCTCCCTGGACATGACAGGTGACACCATATATTTT. Its translation is CASSLDMTGDTIYF.